This is a list of T cell receptor beta chains from one sample in a study of T-cell memory formation after mild COVID-19. MiXCR was run by TCRdb on the 5' RACE reads, yielding one entry per CDR3 protein. The data contain about 560,000 distinct CDR3 sequences, about a fifth of them seen just once; the ten biggest clones take up roughly 9.1%. Specimen: PBMCs or a T cell subset sorted from them (not recorded which). These receptors were collected from an adult woman who had mild COVID-19 (a few samples of this study predate the infection). Cell type and time point are not known. Each CDR3 is given with its conserved first and last residue. A D gene is named only where the DNA matches it firmly. The size of a clone is reported for some rows only, either as once, few or many, or as a class for expanded clones.

v_call	j_call	d_call	clone_size	cdr3_aa	cdr3_nt
TRBV5-1	TRBJ2-5	TRBD1	.	CASSGKQGLGETQYF	TGCGCCAGCAGCGGAAAACAGGGGTTAGGAGAGACCCAGTACTTC
TRBV2	TRBJ2-7	.	.	CASSVGGASYEQYF	TGTGCCAGCAGTGTAGGCGGGGCGTCCTACGAGCAGTACTTC
TRBV12-3/TRBV12-4	TRBJ2-3	.	.	CASSLGPGERRTDTQYF	TGTGCCAGCAGTTTAGGGCCTGGGGAGAGGCGCACAGATACGCAGTATTTT
TRBV15	TRBJ1-1	.	.	CATNSGNTEAFF	TGTGCCACCAATTCCGGGAACACTGAAGCTTTCTTT
TRBV6-4	TRBJ2-7	TRBD2	.	CDSREAGARRNEQYF	TGTGACAGCAGAGAAGCGGGGGCCCGCCGGAACGAGCAGTACTTC
TRBV5-4	TRBJ2-2	TRBD1	.	CASSQGQGGLTGELFF	TGTGCCAGCAGCCAAGGACAGGGTGGCCTAACCGGGGAGCTGTTTTTT
TRBV19	TRBJ1-6	.	.	CASSARDTSSYNSPLHF	TGTGCCAGTAGTGCCCGGGACACAAGCTCCTATAATTCACCCCTCCACTTT
TRBV7-3	TRBJ2-1	TRBD2	.	CASSPSGNNEQFF	TGTGCCAGCAGCCCTAGCGGCAACAATGAGCAGTTCTTC
TRBV5-5	TRBJ2-2	.	.	CASSEQGHRYGTGELFF	TGTGCCAGCAGCGAACAAGGACATCGGTATGGAACCGGGGAGCTGTTTTTT
TRBV6-5	TRBJ1-1	.	.	CASSSPTGITEAFF	TGTGCCAGCAGTTCCCCAACAGGGATCACTGAAGCTTTCTTT
TRBV5-5	TRBJ2-3	.	few	CASLGGLSTDTQYF	TGTGCCAGCTTGGGGGGGCTGAGCACAGATACGCAGTATTTT
TRBV6-1	TRBJ2-1	TRBD2	.	CASSEGVWPGGNNEQFF	TGTGCCAGCAGTGAAGGGGTCTGGCCGGGGGGAAACAATGAGCAGTTCTTC
TRBV6-2/TRBV6-3	TRBJ2-3	TRBD2	.	CASSYSGLATDTQYF	TGTGCCAGCAGTTACTCGGGACTAGCCACAGATACGCAGTATTTT
TRBV7-9	TRBJ1-5	.	many	CASSTWNSNQPQHF	TGTGCCAGCAGCACTTGGAATAGCAATCAGCCCCAGCATTTT
TRBV10-3	TRBJ1-2	TRBD1	few	CAISVLTGESYGYTF	TGTGCCATCAGTGTCCTGACAGGGGAAAGCTATGGCTACACCTTC
TRBV12-3/TRBV12-4	TRBJ2-7	.	.	CASRLAGNGEQYF	TGTGCCAGCAGATTGGCAGGGAATGGGGAGCAGTACTTC
TRBV7-8	TRBJ1-1	TRBD1	few	CASSPASGQVFMNTEAFF	TGTGCCAGCAGCCCAGCCTCGGGACAGGTCTTCATGAACACTGAAGCTTTCTTT
TRBV2	TRBJ2-5	.	.	CASLLQGNEETQYF	TGTGCCAGCCTTCTTCAGGGTAACGAAGAGACCCAGTACTTC
TRBV29-1	TRBJ2-1	.	many	CSVVRADNEQFF	TGCAGCGTTGTACGGGCAGACAATGAGCAGTTCTTC
TRBV24-1	TRBJ1-6	.	.	CATSDIRLSYNSPLHF	TGTGCCACCAGTGATATCCGACTCTCCTATAATTCACCCCTCCACTTT
TRBV7-2	TRBJ2-7	TRBD2	.	CASGGVTYEQYF	TGTGCCAGTGGGGGGGTAACCTACGAGCAGTACTTC
TRBV2	TRBJ1-3	.	few	CASSEQPGSGNTIYF	TGTGCCAGCAGCGAACAGCCGGGCTCTGGAAACACCATATATTTT
TRBV6-2/TRBV6-3	TRBJ2-7	TRBD2	.	CASSYRSTIAGAQRGEQYF	TGTGCCAGCAGTTATCGCTCGACTATAGCGGGAGCCCAAAGGGGAGAGCAGTACTTC
TRBV12-3/TRBV12-4	TRBJ2-3	.	.	CASSYMSGSTDTQYF	TGTGCCAGCAGTTATATGAGCGGGAGCACAGATACGCAGTATTTT
TRBV7-8	TRBJ1-2	TRBD1	.	CASSLLAVAGTGGGYTF	TGTGCCAGCAGCTTACTAGCCGTCGCAGGGACAGGGGGCGGCTACACCTTC
TRBV5-1	TRBJ1-1	.	many	CASSLNSEMNTEAFF	TGCGCCAGCAGCTTGAATTCGGAGATGAACACTGAAGCTTTCTTT
TRBV7-6	TRBJ2-7	TRBD1	.	CASSFATGEGVYEQYF	TGTGCCAGCAGCTTTGCGACAGGGGAAGGAGTCTACGAGCAGTACTTC
TRBV20-1	TRBJ1-1	.	few	CSARKDPGPGAFF	TGCAGTGCTAGAAAGGATCCGGGACCAGGAGCTTTCTTT
TRBV10-3	TRBJ2-3	TRBD2	few	CAIRDLLANTDTQYF	TGTGCCATCAGGGATTTACTAGCGAACACAGATACGCAGTATTTT
TRBV27	TRBJ2-5	.	.	CASSPTKGETQYF	TGTGCCAGCAGTCCAACTAAGGGAGAGACCCAGTACTTC